The rows below give T cell receptor beta chains drawn from one sample of a study of long-term antiretroviral therapy in people with HIV. Libraries were prepared by immunoSEQ multiplex PCR; TCRdb keeps only in-frame clonotypes and omits some of them. Of about 12,000 clones listed, more than 80% are singletons. Source: unsorted PBMCs, taken 3.4 years after starting antiretroviral therapy. The origin of the receptors is a man aged 40-49 years with HIV. The CDR3 runs from the conserved cysteine through the conserved F or W. A D gene is named only where the DNA matches it firmly. Size is stated for part of the rows, as once, few or many counts, or as a class when the clone is expanded.

D gene | J gene | V gene | clone size | CDR3 protein | CDR3 DNA
NA | TRBJ2-3 | TRBV5-5 | NA | CASSLEQGRTQYF | TGTGCCAGCAGCTTGGAACAGGGACGCACGCAGTATTTT
NA | TRBJ1-2 | TRBV27 | NA | CASSFGGTRGYTF | TGTGCCAGCAGTTTTGGAGGAACCCGCGGCTACACCTTC
NA | TRBJ2-7 | TRBV6-5 | NA | CASSSHYEQYF | TGTGCCAGCAGTTCCCACTACGAGCAGTACTTC
NA | TRBJ2-7 | TRBV6-6 | NA | CASTELGDSSYEQYF | TGTGCCAGCACCGAGCTTGGGGACTCCTCCTACGAGCAGTACTTC
NA | TRBJ1-5 | TRBV6-1 | NA | CASSATDNQPQHF | TGTGCCAGCAGTGCGACGGACAATCAGCCCCAGCATTTT
NA | TRBJ1-4 | TRBV5-4 | NA | CASSLNPGTNEKLFF | TGTGCCAGCAGCTTGAATCCAGGTACTAATGAAAAACTGTTTTTT
NA | TRBJ2-7 | TRBV7-3 | NA | CASSLDLRYEQYF | TGTGCCAGCAGCCTCGATCTGAGGTACGAGCAGTACTTC
NA | TRBJ1-5 | TRBV10-3 | NA | CAISEESGQAGQPQHF | TGTGCCATCAGTGAAGAGTCAGGACAAGCGGGTCAGCCCCAGCATTTT
NA | TRBJ1-2 | TRBV28 | NA | CASSLLGGAGDYGYTF | TGTGCCAGCAGTTTATTGGGGGGCGCTGGGGACTATGGCTACACCTTC
NA | TRBJ1-1 | TRBV29-1 | NA | CSVVGRSTEAFF | TGCAGCGTTGTCGGCAGATCCACTGAAGCTTTCTTT
NA | TRBJ2-5 | TRBV9 | few | CASSVPSPKETQYF | TGTGCCAGCAGCGTCCCATCCCCCAAGGAGACCCAGTACTTC
TRBD2 | TRBJ2-5 | TRBV5-4 | NA | CASSFVGSGQETQYF | TGTGCCAGCAGTTTCGTAGGTAGCGGGCAAGAGACCCAGTACTTC
NA | TRBJ2-5 | TRBV12-5 | NA | CASGYYGREETQYF | TGTGCTAGTGGTTATTACGGCAGGGAAGAGACCCAGTACTTC
NA | TRBJ2-7 | TRBV7-2 | NA | CASSLGWGERSYEQYF | TGTGCCAGCAGCTTAGGATGGGGGGAACGGTCCTACGAGCAGTACTTC
NA | TRBJ1-5 | TRBV6-6 | NA | CASTLQGAGTYQPQHF | TGTGCCAGCACCTTACAGGGAGCCGGGACCTATCAGCCCCAGCATTTT
TRBD2 | TRBJ2-5 | TRBV30 | NA | CAWMDRDYTWETQYF | TGTGCCTGGATGGATCGGGACTATACCTGGGAGACCCAGTACTTC
TRBD2 | TRBJ2-3 | TRBV15 | NA | CATSRDRTSGNTDTQYF | TGTGCCACCAGCAGAGATAGGACTAGCGGGAACACAGATACGCAGTATTTT
TRBD2 | TRBJ2-1 | TRBV11-3 | NA | CASSLAGADYNEQFF | TGTGCCAGCAGTTTAGCGGGAGCGGACTACAATGAGCAGTTCTTC
NA | TRBJ2-3 | TRBV7-9 | once | CASSSRGSTDTQYF | TGTGCCAGCAGCTCCCGGGGAAGCACAGATACGCAGTATTTT
NA | TRBJ2-5 | TRBV5-1 | NA | CASSLMTGKETQYF | TGCGCCAGCAGCTTGATGACCGGGAAAGAGACCCAGTACTTC
NA | TRBJ2-2 | TRBV7-3 | NA | CASSLYPGMNTGELFF | TGTGCCAGCAGCTTATATCCGGGGATGAACACCGGGGAGCTGTTTTTT
NA | TRBJ2-1 | TRBV11-3 | NA | CASSLGAGSNEQFF | TGTGCCAGCAGCTTGGGAGCCGGAAGCAATGAGCAGTTCTTC
NA | TRBJ2-5 | TRBV27 | NA | CASRNTGPQETQYF | TGTGCCAGCAGAAACACAGGGCCCCAAGAGACCCAGTACTTC